These T cell receptor beta chains were read from a single sample in a study of blood T cell repertoires in COVID-19. TCRdb's table, derived via immunoSEQ multiplex PCR, lists solely in-frame clones and lacks some. The sample yields a few hundred thousand clones, about nine tenths seen once. The source material was PBMCs or T cells enriched from blood (not recorded which). The receptors here all came from a man aged 35-49 years who had recovered from COVID-19. Both conserved end residues are part of each CDR3. A D gene is named only where the DNA matches it firmly. Only part of the rows carry a size: once, few, many, or a class if the clone is expanded.

CDR3aa	CDR3nt	j_gene	v_gene	abundance	d_gene
CAWATGVEQYF	TGTGCCTGGGCAACAGGGGTCGAGCAGTACTTC	TRBJ2-7	TRBV30	NA	TRBD1
CASSSGTGSLNEQFF	TGTGCCAGCAGCTCCGGGACAGGGTCCCTCAATGAGCAGTTCTTC	TRBJ2-1	TRBV5-5	NA	TRBD1
CASSLIAGFLYEQYF	TGTGCCAGCAGTTTAATAGCGGGGTTTCTCTACGAGCAGTACTTC	TRBJ2-7	TRBV27	NA	TRBD2
CASSEERGGEQFF	TGTGCCAGCAGTGAGGAACGGGGGGGGGAGCAGTTCTTC	TRBJ2-1	TRBV6-1	NA	TRBD2
CASSVGVGTEAFF	TGTGCCAGCAGTGTAGGGGTCGGCACTGAAGCTTTCTTT	TRBJ1-1	TRBV2	NA	NA
CASSLGGPSSYEQYF	TGTGCCAGCAGCTTAGGGGGCCCCAGCTCCTACGAGCAGTACTTC	TRBJ2-7	TRBV6-5	NA	TRBD1
CASSSPISSYNEQFF	TGTGCCAGCAGTTCCCCGATCAGCTCCTACAATGAGCAGTTCTTC	TRBJ2-1	TRBV6-5	few	NA
CASSLTGEQFF	TGTGCCAGCAGTTTGACAGGTGAGCAGTTCTTC	TRBJ2-1	TRBV28	NA	NA
CASSPGQGMTEAFF	TGCGCCAGCAGCCCCGGACAGGGAATGACTGAAGCTTTCTTT	TRBJ1-1	TRBV5-1	NA	TRBD1
CASSKEWRGIDQPQHF	TGTGCCAGCAGCAAAGAGTGGCGAGGGATCGACCAGCCCCAGCATTTT	TRBJ1-5	TRBV21-1	NA	NA
CASSGNPGQQYGYTF	TGCGCCAGCAGCGGTAACCCGGGACAGCAATACGGCTACACCTTC	TRBJ1-2	TRBV5-1	NA	TRBD1
CASNSRQDPRETQYF	TGTGCCAGCAACTCCCGACAGGACCCACGAGAGACCCAGTACTTC	TRBJ2-5	TRBV28	NA	NA
CASSADRDEQYF	TGTGCCAGCAGCGCCGACAGGGACGAGCAGTACTTC	TRBJ2-7	TRBV9	NA	TRBD1
CASSFPGQVTEAFF	TGTGCCAGCAGCTTCCCGGGACAGGTGACTGAAGCTTTCTTT	TRBJ1-1	TRBV11-2	NA	TRBD1
CASSLAGQVYEQYF	TGTGCCAGCAGTTTAGCAGGACAGGTCTACGAGCAGTACTTC	TRBJ2-7	TRBV28	NA	TRBD1
CASSLSAGSDSPLHF	TGTGCCAGCAGCTTATCAGCAGGGTCGGATTCACCCCTCCACTTT	TRBJ1-6	TRBV7-9	NA	NA
CASSGVLAGQYF	TGTGCCAGCAGTGGAGTGCTAGCGGGGCAGTATTTT	TRBJ2-3	TRBV2	NA	TRBD2
CASSEWTGSNYGYTF	TGTGCCAGCAGTGAATGGACAGGCTCTAACTATGGCTACACCTTC	TRBJ1-2	TRBV6-1	NA	TRBD1
CASSNRGQGYGYTF	TGTGCCAGCAGTAACAGGGGGCAAGGCTATGGCTACACCTTC	TRBJ1-2	TRBV6-5	NA	TRBD1
CASSYSRDGYTEAFF	TGTGCCAGCAGTTACTCCCGAGACGGGTACACTGAAGCTTTCTTT	TRBJ1-1	TRBV6-5	NA	NA
CASVRGGESRYTF	TGTGCCAGCGTCAGAGGGGGTGAATCCCGCTACACCTTC	TRBJ1-2	TRBV3-1/TRBV3-2	NA	NA
CASSSLRDRVTDTQYF	TGTGCCAGCAGCAGCCTCCGGGACAGGGTAACAGATACGCAGTATTTT	TRBJ2-3	TRBV5-6	once	TRBD1
CASSQAAPEADTQYF	TGCGCCAGCAGCCAAGCTGCCCCAGAGGCAGATACGCAGTATTTT	TRBJ2-3	TRBV4-1	NA	NA
CASSPTQGQEEKLFF	TGTGCCAGCTCACCCACACAGGGCCAGGAGGAAAAACTGTTTTTT	TRBJ1-4	TRBV18	few	NA
CASSQGVPGQFSGNTIYF	TGCGCCAGCAGCCAAGGGGTCCCGGGACAGTTCTCTGGAAACACCATATATTTT	TRBJ1-3	TRBV4-1	NA	TRBD1
CATSRARGNGNTIYF	TGTGCCACCAGCAGAGCGCGAGGGAACGGAAACACCATATATTTT	TRBJ1-3	TRBV15	NA	NA
CASSDRGIYGYTF	TGTGCCAGCTCTGACAGGGGGATCTATGGCTACACCTTC	TRBJ1-2	TRBV28	NA	TRBD1
CASSFSTGSLFRPNEQFF	TGTGCCAGCAGCTTTAGTACAGGGTCCCTTTTTCGTCCCAATGAGCAGTTCTTC	TRBJ2-1	TRBV7-8	few	NA
CAISAGQGYGYTF	TGTGCCATCAGCGCCGGACAGGGATATGGCTACACCTTC	TRBJ1-2	TRBV10-3	NA	TRBD1
CASSLTPGQINEQFF	TGCGCCAGCAGCTTGACTCCGGGACAGATCAATGAGCAGTTCTTC	TRBJ2-1	TRBV5-1	NA	TRBD1
CASSLGRGLEETQYF	TGTGCCAGCAGCTTAGGGCGGGGGCTAGAAGAGACCCAGTACTTC	TRBJ2-5	TRBV7-2	NA	NA
CASSRDRDAEQYF	TGTGCCAGCTCACGCGACAGGGACGCCGAGCAGTACTTC	TRBJ2-7	TRBV18	NA	TRBD1
CAIDEGVRGNYGYTF	TGTGCCATCGACGAAGGGGTCAGGGGGAACTATGGCTACACCTTC	TRBJ1-2	TRBV28	NA	TRBD1
CASSLQGAHNTGELFF	TGTGCCAGCTCACTACAGGGGGCGCATAACACCGGGGAGCTGTTTTTT	TRBJ2-2	TRBV18	NA	TRBD1
CAVGRGRPGGDTF	TGTGCTGTTGGCCGGGGGCGACCGGGAGGAGACACCTTC	TRBJ1-2	TRBV7-2	NA	NA
CASSLAHDRGRTGELFF	TGTGCCAGCAGCTTAGCCCACGACAGGGGTCGCACCGGGGAGCTGTTTTTT	TRBJ2-2	TRBV7-9	NA	TRBD1
CASSGQGVNTEAFF	TGTGCCAGCAGTGGACAGGGAGTGAACACTGAAGCTTTCTTT	TRBJ1-1	TRBV2	NA	TRBD1
CASSPLGAYEQYF	TGTGCCAGCAGCCCACTCGGGGCCTACGAGCAGTACTTC	TRBJ2-7	TRBV7-9	NA	NA
CASNSRAEGTEAFF	TGTGCCAGTAACTCCAGGGCGGAGGGCACTGAAGCTTTCTTT	TRBJ1-1	TRBV19	NA	NA
CASSSGILANYGYTF	TGTGCCAGCAGTTCCGGGATCTTAGCTAACTATGGCTACACCTTC	TRBJ1-2	TRBV28	NA	NA
CAWSRAGELFF	TGTGCCTGGAGCCGGGCCGGGGAGCTGTTTTTT	TRBJ2-2	TRBV30	NA	NA
CAISEPGTSGISAYEQYF	TGTGCCATCAGTGAGCCCGGGACTAGCGGGATATCCGCCTACGAGCAGTACTTC	TRBJ2-7	TRBV10-3	NA	TRBD2
CASSTPGQGANEQFF	TGTGCCAGCAGCACCCCGGGACAGGGGGCTAATGAGCAGTTCTTC	TRBJ2-1	TRBV5-4	NA	TRBD1
CASSQSTSGDTMDEQFF	TGTGCCAGCAGCCAATCTACTAGCGGCGATACAATGGATGAGCAGTTCTTC	TRBJ2-1	TRBV3-1/TRBV3-2	NA	TRBD2
CASSRDGDWANNEQFF	TGCGCCAGCAGCCGCGATGGTGATTGGGCTAACAATGAGCAGTTCTTC	TRBJ2-1	TRBV5-1	NA	NA
CASSGQVNTGELFF	TGCGCCAGCAGCGGACAGGTGAACACCGGGGAGCTGTTTTTT	TRBJ2-2	TRBV5-1	NA	TRBD1
CASSQGPGSDYGYTF	TGTGCCAGCAGCCAAGGCCCCGGGTCCGACTATGGCTACACCTTC	TRBJ1-2	TRBV4-2	NA	NA
CASSLWGAGNTIYF	TGTGCCAGCAGCTTGTGGGGGGCTGGAAACACCATATATTTT	TRBJ1-3	TRBV5-5	NA	NA
CASSPKDRGRDYGYTF	TGTGCCAGCAGTCCCAAGGACAGGGGTCGGGACTATGGCTACACCTTC	TRBJ1-2	TRBV27	few	TRBD1
CASSQGARNQPQHF	TGTGCCAGCAGTCAGGGGGCTCGCAATCAGCCCCAGCATTTT	TRBJ1-5	TRBV11-2	NA	TRBD1
CASSRDRALPTGELFF	TGTGCCAGCAGCAGGGACAGGGCCCTACCCACCGGGGAGCTGTTTTTT	TRBJ2-2	TRBV5-5	once	TRBD1
CASSQESGTLSSYNSPLHF	TGCGCCAGCAGCCAAGAATCGGGAACCCTGAGCTCCTATAATTCACCCCTCCACTTT	TRBJ1-6	TRBV4-3	NA	NA
CASSWDSQFF	TGTGCCAGCAGTTGGGACAGTCAGTTCTTC	TRBJ2-1	TRBV6-5	NA	TRBD1